The clone carrying this T cell receptor (beta chain) has a single count. This CDR3 spans 17 amino acids. CDR1 is SNHLY, CDR2 FYNNEI, per germline. V lost 5 bases to trimming and J lost 1 base, with 20 bases between them. Genomic DNA of every subset was divided equally among multiple immunoSEQ plates. Among the unsorted PBMC samples, replicate PCRs used roughly 0.3 ug DNA, roughly 30,000 T cell genomes. Assay used: immunoSEQ multiplex PCR; TCRdb lists only in-frame clones, some missing. The repertoire holds roughly 480,000 clones, 65% to 80% seen once, with roughly 12% in the top ten. The data belong to a study of shared clonotypes between healthy human individuals. Recent acute infections and vaccinations were absent in the healthy HIV-negative adult donors.

Sequenced: PBMCs. This TCR derives from a woman aged 40 to 49 in good health. Some clones in this sample may be carry-over from other donors' samples. The chain links TRBV2 to TRBJ2-5; D is ambiguous. The CDR3 loop is CASSWFSSPPSQETQYF. Here the CDR3 DNA reads TGTGCCAGCAGTTGGTTTAGCTCGCCCCCAAGCCAAGAGACCCAGTACTTC.